This T cell receptor beta chain originates from a study of beta chain features in type 1 diabetes. The study, taken as a whole, reports: PCR might favor shorter templates, equally in patients and controls. Among all four CD4+ subsets, Type 1 diabetes patients had TCRB CDR3s that were moderately but significantly shorter. HLA effects on TCRB rearrangement stayed unresolved here.

The trim removed 5 bases at V and 9 bases at J, leaving 11 bases unmatched. CDR3 size: 15 residues. Germline assignment: CDR1 LNHDA and CDR2 SQIVND (reference sequence). This clone was observed a few times. Its antigen is as yet unknown. Cells sorted by CD45RO/CCR7/CD25/CD127/CD95/CD27 comprised CD4+ naive, central memory, regulatory and stem cell-like memory cells. Post-sort purity exceeded 95% for all sorted populations. Every isolated RNA sample was fully reverse transcribed, so sequencing captured expressed TCRB transcripts. TCRdb's table, derived via immunoSEQ multiplex PCR, lists solely in-frame clones and lacks some. Altogether a few hundred thousand clones are present, roughly 12% being singletons, with the ten largest covering over 0.008%.

The chain employs TRBV19 and TRBJ2-1, with 9 bases aligning to TRBD1. The sample comprised naive CD4+ T cells from blood. This receptor was obtained from a woman in her late teens or twenties with type 1 diabetes. The CDR3 protein is CASSARQGVEIEQFF. CDR3 nucleotides: TGTGCCAGTAGTGCCCGACAGGGGGTAGAGATTGAGCAGTTCTTC.